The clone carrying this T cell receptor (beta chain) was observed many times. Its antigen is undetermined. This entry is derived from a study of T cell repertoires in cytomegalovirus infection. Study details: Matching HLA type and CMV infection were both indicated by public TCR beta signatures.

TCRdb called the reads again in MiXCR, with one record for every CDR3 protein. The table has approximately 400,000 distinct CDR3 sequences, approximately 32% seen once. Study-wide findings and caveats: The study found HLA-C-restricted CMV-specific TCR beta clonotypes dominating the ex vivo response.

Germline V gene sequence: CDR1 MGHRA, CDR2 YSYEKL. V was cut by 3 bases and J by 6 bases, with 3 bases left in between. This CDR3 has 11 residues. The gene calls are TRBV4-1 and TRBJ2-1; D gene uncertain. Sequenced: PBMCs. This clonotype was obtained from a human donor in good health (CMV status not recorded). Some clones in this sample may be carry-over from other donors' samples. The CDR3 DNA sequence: TGCGCCAGCAGCCAGTCCAATGAGCAGTTCTTC. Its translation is CASSQSNEQFF.